What follows are 9 T cell receptor beta chains derived from one specimen sequenced in a study of cytotoxic CD8 clonotypes in ibrutinib-treated CLL. Sequenced by immunoSEQ multiplex PCR; TCRdb stores in-frame clones only, minus some. This table has roughly 300,000 clones, more than 70% appearing once. Source: PBMCs, taken at disease progression, from a patient treated with ibrutinib. The receptors were gathered from a human donor with chronic lymphocytic leukemia.

The gene calls are TRBV5-1 and TRBJ2-3; no reliable D call. With 1 base removed from V and 0 bases from J, the gap between germline ends came to 12 bases. CDR3 length equals 16 residues. Per germline, CDR1 SGHRS and CDR2 YFSETQ. CDR3 sequence: CASSLLGSPSTDTQYF. DNA of the CDR3: TGCGCCAGCAGCTTGTTGGGTTCACCAAGCACAGATACGCAGTATTTT.

This clone was seen a few times. The identical CDR3 is also encoded by other nucleotide sequences in the sample. V gene TRBV11-2 combines with J gene TRBJ2-7; D remains ambiguous. V was cut by 0 bases and J by 2 bases, with 5 bases left in between. Germline CDR1 and CDR2: SGHAT and FQNNGV. The CDR3 has 13 amino acids. The CDR3 is CASSLDRAYEQYF. DNA of the CDR3: TGTGCCAGCAGCTTAGATCGGGCCTACGAGCAGTACTTC. Looking up the rest from reference TRBV11-2 and TRBJ2-7 gives the full variable domain: EAGVAQSPRYKIIEKRQSVAFWCNPISGHATLYWYQQILGQGPKLLIQFQNNGVVDDSQLPKDRFSAERLKGVDSTLKIQPAKLEDSAVYLCASSLDRAYEQYFGPGTRLTVT.

This clone has a single count. This sequence joins TRBV15 and TRBJ2-1; D is uncertain. Germline CDR1 reads LNHNV; CDR2 reads YYDKDF (reference sequence). The CDR3 extends over 11 amino acids. V lost 2 bases to trimming and J lost 10 bases, with 6 bases between them. The CDR3 DNA reads TGTGCCACCAGCAGAAACACCGAGCAGTTCTTC. This sequence encodes CATSRNTEQFF. Drawing the rest from reference TRBV15 and TRBJ2-1, the complete variable domain is DAMVIQNPRYQVTQFGKPVTLSCSQTLNHNVMYWYQQKSSQAPKLLFHYYDKDFNNEADTPDNFQSRRPNTSFCFLDIRSPGLGDTAMYLCATSRNTEQFFGPGTRLTVL.

The V call is TRBV7-6, the J call TRBJ2-1; D uncertain. Trimming pared 5 bases from V and 0 bases from J, leaving 14 bases between. The CDR3 consists of 16 residues. Looked up from germline, CDR1 is SGHVS and CDR2 is FNYEAQ. In DNA, the CDR3 is TGTGCCAGCAGCGCCTCGGTTCCTAGCTCCTACAATGAGCAGTTCTTC. Its protein product is CASSASVPSSYNEQFF. Together with reference TRBV7-6 and TRBJ2-1, the CDR3 gives the full variable domain: GAGVSQSPRYKVTKRGQDVALRCDPISGHVSLYWYRQALGQGPEFLTYFNYEAQQDKSGLPNDRFSAERPEGSISTLTIQRTEQRDSAMYRCASSASVPSSYNEQFFGPGTRLTVL.

In this sample, this clone turned up a few times. The chain has TRBV2 and TRBJ2-7; TRBD1 is a possible D gene (6 bases). The CDR3 is made up of 15 amino acids. V lost 4 bases and J lost 0, with 13 bases in between. Germline V gives CDR1 SNHLY, CDR2 FYNNEI. The CDR3 DNA sequence: TGTGCCAGCAGTGGGTTATGGGACACCTCCTACGAGCAGTACTTC. Protein: CASSGLWDTSYEQYF.

The genes are TRBV5-1 and TRBJ2-3; 10 bases fit TRBD2. The CDR3 is 16 amino acids. Per the germline V gene, CDR1 is SGHRS and CDR2 is YFSETQ. Losses at the gene ends were 0 bases for V and 2 bases for J; bases not matched to a gene: 3. CDR3 region: CASSLVLAGHTDTQYF. The CDR3 DNA sequence: TGCGCCAGCAGCTTGGTACTAGCGGGGCACACAGATACGCAGTATTTT.

The chain joins TRBV5-1 to TRBJ2-7, with 8 positions matching TRBD1. With 0 bases clipped from V and 6 bases from J, the junction kept 5 bases outside the gene matches. Germline V gives CDR1 SGHRS, CDR2 YFSETQ. The CDR3 extends over 14 amino acids. The CDR3: CASSLVTGEREQYF. CDR3 coding DNA: TGCGCCAGCAGCTTGGTGACAGGGGAACGCGAGCAGTACTTC.

There are a few counts of this clone. CDR3 DNA sequence: TGTGCCAGCAGCCTGGACAGGGGATACGAGCAGTACTTC. Translation gives CASSLDRGYEQYF. This chain connects TRBV11-3 to TRBJ2-7; 9 bases align to TRBD1. Germline V gene lookup returns CDR1 SGHNT and CDR2 YENEEA. With 5 bases clipped from V and 4 bases from J, the junction kept 3 bases outside the gene matches. This CDR3 is 13 amino acids long.

This clone was detected a few times. The J gene is TRBJ2-2, the V gene TRBV5-1; 7 nucleotides line up with TRBD2. With V trimmed by 2 bases and J by 4 bases, 5 bases remained unmatched. The CDR3 totals 15 residues. The V gene's germline CDR1 is SGHRS and CDR2 YFSETQ. For the CDR3, the DNA is TGCGCCAGCAGCTTCTCAGCGGGGCTCACCGGGGAGCTGTTTTTT. This codes for CASSFSAGLTGELFF.